Presented here are 14 T cell receptor beta chains from one specimen sequenced in a study of T cells in Graves' hyperthyroidism and ophthalmopathy (dated by TCRdb to about 2019). The library was made by multiplex PCR. Sequencing took place on an Illumina HiSeq 2000. TCR beta CDR3 regions were amplified from RNA transcripts. The TCR CDR3 was subjected to a first round of RT-PCR using the HTBI primer set and the Qiagen OneStep RT-PCR kit. The public reads were quality trimmed at Q25 with fastp and then assembled into clones with MiXCR by TCRdb, keeping productive beta chains. Duplicate CDR3 protein sequences are folded into a single record with the most common DNA and genes. The sample records 530,000 or so distinct CDR3 sequences, 15% to 20% of which are singletons. About 16% of the sample is taken by the ten largest. The sample consisted of blood. Receptors originate from a woman aged 18-29 years with Graves' ophthalmopathy.

This clonotype was seen ten or more times. The V and J genes are TRBV4-3 and TRBJ1-2; D is undetermined. Trimming left V 0 bases short and J 9 bases short, with 8 bases between. The CDR3 has 12 amino acids. CDR1 is LGHNA and CDR2 is YSLEER in the germline V gene. The CDR3 DNA is TGCGCCAGCAGCCAAGAGGGGTTTAGCTACACCTTC. This gives the protein CASSQEGFSYTF.

This clonotype was observed many times. The J gene is TRBJ2-1, the V gene TRBV28; 7 positions agree with TRBD2. CDR1 is MDHEN, CDR2 SYDVKM, per germline. V lost 3 bases to trimming and J lost 9 bases; unmatched junction nucleotides: 17. The CDR3 runs 17 residues. The CDR3 DNA reads as TGTGCCAGCAGTTTGAAGTTATCGACTAGCTTGGTGGGTGAGCAGTTCTTC. Translation gives CASSLKLSTSLVGEQFF.

V gene TRBV20-1 combines with J gene TRBJ1-5; TRBD1 matches at 8 bases. The ends lost 3 bases at V and 4 bases at J; junction bases unmatched: 17. This CDR3 region has 18 residues. The germline gives CDR1 DFQATT, CDR2 SNEGSKA (reference sequence). The CDR3 bases are TGCAGTGCTAGGGACAACCGTTTTGTGGGACAGGTGAATCAGCCCCAGCATTTT. Protein product: CSARDNRFVGQVNQPQHF.

The rearrangement joins TRBV20-1 to TRBJ2-5; D possibly uses TRBD1 or TRBD2 (6 bases each). V was trimmed by 6 bases and J by 1 base, leaving 15 bases between them. Germline CDR1 is DFQATT and CDR2 is SNEGSKA (reference sequence). This CDR3 is 14 amino acids long. The chain's CDR3 is CSAGSRGFQETQYF. CDR3 nucleotides: TGCAGTGCCGGGAGCAGGGGCTTCCAAGAGACCCAGTACTTC.

This sequence joins TRBV7-8 and TRBJ2-1; TRBD1 matches 9 bases. V lost 0 bases to trimming and J lost 6 bases; unmatched junction nucleotides: 6. Germline assignment: CDR1 SGHVS and CDR2 FQNEAQ. The CDR3 covers 16 residues. In nucleotides, the CDR3 is TGTGCCAGCAGCTTAGCTGGGACAGGGCTTAGCAATGAGCAGTTCTTC. This translates into CASSLAGTGLSNEQFF.

This clonotype was seen at least ten times. This chain links TRBV20-1 with TRBJ2-5; TRBD2 agrees at 13 bases. Germline V gene lookup returns CDR1 DFQATT and CDR2 SNEGSKA (reference sequence). CDR3 length equals 18 residues. V shed 5 bases, J shed 2 bases, and the junction held 14 bases outside the gene matches. CDR3: CSAVVWGLAGLEQETQYF. The CDR3 region has the DNA TGCAGTGCTGTAGTCTGGGGACTAGCGGGATTAGAGCAAGAGACCCAGTACTTC.

This clonotype was seen a few times. V and J are TRBV29-1 and TRBJ1-1; TRBD1 matches 8 bases. CDR1 is SQVTM and CDR2 is ANQGSEA in the germline V gene. The CDR3 sequence is 11 residues long. Losses at the gene ends were 4 bases for V and 9 bases for J; bases not matched to a gene: 4. As DNA, the CDR3 is TGCAGCGTTGGGGACAGGATCCAAGCTTTCTTT. Translated: CSVGDRIQAFF.

This clonotype was detected ten times or more. The CDR3 loop reads CASSDERGDPSSYEQYF. The CDR3 nucleotides are TGTGCCAGCAGTGATGAGAGGGGGGACCCCAGCTCCTACGAGCAGTACTTC. The V and J genes are TRBV2 and TRBJ2-7; possibly TRBD1 or TRBD2 for D (6 bases each). V was clipped by 3 bases and J by 0 bases, with 18 bases between them. The CDR3 has 17 amino acids. CDR1 SNHLY and CDR2 FYNNEI come from the germline V gene.

Ten or more counts support this clonotype. This rearrangement joins TRBV27 to TRBJ2-2; 11 positions match TRBD2. Per germline, CDR1 MNHEY and CDR2 SMNVEV (reference sequence). V was clipped by 5 bases and J by 6 bases; unmatched bases: 2. This CDR3 comprises 14 residues. CDR3 amino acids: CASSLAGGSGELFF. The CDR3 DNA reads as TGTGCCAGCAGTCTAGCGGGGGGCTCCGGGGAGCTGTTTTTT.

There are a few counts of this clonotype. An end of the junction differs from the germline gene, which may be a read error. The CDR3 DNA reads as TGTGCCGGTAGTCCTCGGACTAGCGGCCAAGAGACCCAGTACTTC. Translated, it gives CAGSPRTSGQETQYF. V usage is TRBV19 and J usage is TRBJ2-5, with 10 bases that match TRBD2. Germline CDR1 is LNHDA and CDR2 is SQIVND (reference sequence). This CDR3 has 15 amino acids.

CDR3 region: CASSSLGANVLTF. CDR3 DNA: TGTGCCAGCAGCTCCTTAGGGGCCAACGTCCTGACTTTC. The chain uses TRBV5-6 and TRBJ2-6; no reliable D call. The CDR3 consists of 13 residues. Germline lookup yields CDR1 SGHDT and CDR2 YYEEEE. The V gene lost 3 bases and the J gene lost 4 bases, with 5 bases spanning the gap.

V gene TRBV6-2 or TRBV6-3 combines with J gene TRBJ2-7; 13 nucleotides match TRBD2. Germline CDR1 MNHEY, CDR2 SVGEGT. With 4 bases clipped from V and 4 bases from J, the junction kept 10 bases outside the gene matches. The CDR3 extends over 17 amino acids. Here the CDR3 reads CASSSHRTSGSAYEQYF. Here the CDR3 DNA reads TGTGCCAGCAGTTCCCACCGGACTAGCGGGAGTGCGTACGAGCAGTACTTC.

This clonotype was recorded a few times. The V call is TRBV14, the J call TRBJ1-1; D may be TRBD1 (6 bases). The CDR3 is 15 residues long. Trimming removed 2 bases from V and 0 bases from J, with 10 bases in between. The germline V gene has CDR1 SGHDN and CDR2 FVKESK. The chain's CDR3 is CASSQRTDVNTEAFF. CDR3 DNA: TGTGCCAGCAGCCAAAGGACAGACGTGAACACTGAAGCTTTCTTT.

The rearrangement joins TRBV5-6 to TRBJ2-5; no definite D call. V dropped 4 bases and J dropped 1 base, with 17 bases sitting between them. The CDR3 sequence is 16 residues long. The germline CDR1 and CDR2 sequences are SGHDT and YYEEEE. CDR3 amino acids: CASSPIHGVFQETQYF. The CDR3 nucleotides are TGTGCCAGCAGCCCGATCCACGGCGTTTTCCAAGAGACCCAGTACTTC. Supplemented by reference TRBV5-6 and TRBJ2-5, the full variable domain reads DAGVTQSPTHLIKTRGQQVTLRCSPKSGHDTVSWYQQALGQGPQFIFQYYEEEERQRGNFPDRFSGHQFPNYSSELNVNALLLGDSALYLCASSPIHGVFQETQYFGPGTRLLVL.